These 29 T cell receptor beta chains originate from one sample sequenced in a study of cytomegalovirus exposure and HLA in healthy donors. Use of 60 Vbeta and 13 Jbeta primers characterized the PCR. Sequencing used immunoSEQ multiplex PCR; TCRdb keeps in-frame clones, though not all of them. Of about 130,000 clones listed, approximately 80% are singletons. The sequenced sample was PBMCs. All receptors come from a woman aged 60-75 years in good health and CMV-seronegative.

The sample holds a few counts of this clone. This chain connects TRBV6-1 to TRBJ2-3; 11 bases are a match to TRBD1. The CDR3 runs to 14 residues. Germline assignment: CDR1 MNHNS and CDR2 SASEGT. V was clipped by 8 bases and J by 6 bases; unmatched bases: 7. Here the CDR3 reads CASSRDRGGDTQYF. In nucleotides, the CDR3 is TGTGCCAGCTCCCGGGACAGGGGGGGGGATACGCAGTATTTT.

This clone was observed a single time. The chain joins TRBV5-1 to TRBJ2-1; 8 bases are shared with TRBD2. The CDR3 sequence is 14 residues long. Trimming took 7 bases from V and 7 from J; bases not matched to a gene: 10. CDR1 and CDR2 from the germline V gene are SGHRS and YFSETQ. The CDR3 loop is CASGPGGVWNEQFF. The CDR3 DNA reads TGCGCCAGCGGTCCCGGGGGGGTTTGGAATGAGCAGTTCTTC.

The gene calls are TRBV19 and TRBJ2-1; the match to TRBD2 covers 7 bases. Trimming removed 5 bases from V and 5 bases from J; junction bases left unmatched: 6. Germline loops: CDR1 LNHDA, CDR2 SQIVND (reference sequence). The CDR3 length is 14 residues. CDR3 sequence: CASSLRTSHNEQFF. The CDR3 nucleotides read TGTGCCAGTAGTCTCCGGACTAGTCACAATGAGCAGTTCTTC. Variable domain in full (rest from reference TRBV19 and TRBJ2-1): DGGITQSPKYLFRKEGQNVTLSCEQNLNHDAMYWYRQDPGQGLRLIYYSQIVNDFQKGDIAEGYSVSREKKESFPLTVTSAQKNPTAFYLCASSLRTSHNEQFFGPGTRLTVL.

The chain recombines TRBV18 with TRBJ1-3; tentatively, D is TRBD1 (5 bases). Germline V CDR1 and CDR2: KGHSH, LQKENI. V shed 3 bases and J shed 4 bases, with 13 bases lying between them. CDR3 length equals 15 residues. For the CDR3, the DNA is TGTGCCAGCTCACCTTCAGGGAAGAAGGGAAACACCATATATTTT. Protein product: CASSPSGKKGNTIYF. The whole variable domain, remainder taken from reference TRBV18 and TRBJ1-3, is NAGVMQNPRHLVRRRGQEARLRCSPMKGHSHVYWYRQLPEEGLKFMVYLQKENIIDESGMPKERFSAEFPKEGPSILRIQQVVRGDSAAYFCASSPSGKKGNTIYFGEGSWLTVV.

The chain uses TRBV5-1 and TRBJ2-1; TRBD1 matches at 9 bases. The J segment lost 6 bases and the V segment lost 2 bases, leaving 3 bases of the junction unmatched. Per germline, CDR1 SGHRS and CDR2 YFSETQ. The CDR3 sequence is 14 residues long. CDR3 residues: CASSLQGAANEQFF. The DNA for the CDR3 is TGCGCCAGCAGCTTACAGGGGGCAGCCAATGAGCAGTTCTTC.

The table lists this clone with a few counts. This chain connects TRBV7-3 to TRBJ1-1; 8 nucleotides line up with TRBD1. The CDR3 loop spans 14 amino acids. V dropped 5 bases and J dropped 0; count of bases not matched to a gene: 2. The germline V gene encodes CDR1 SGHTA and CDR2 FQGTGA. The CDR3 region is CASSLTGVNTEAFF. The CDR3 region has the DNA TGTGCCAGCAGCCTGACAGGGGTGAACACTGAAGCTTTCTTT.

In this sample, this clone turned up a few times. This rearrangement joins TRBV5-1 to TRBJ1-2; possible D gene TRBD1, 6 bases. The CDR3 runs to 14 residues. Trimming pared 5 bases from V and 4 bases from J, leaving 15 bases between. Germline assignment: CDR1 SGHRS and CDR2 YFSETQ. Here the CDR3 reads CASSTAGVGYGYTF. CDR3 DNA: TGCGCCAGCAGTACAGCAGGGGTTGGCTATGGCTACACCTTC.

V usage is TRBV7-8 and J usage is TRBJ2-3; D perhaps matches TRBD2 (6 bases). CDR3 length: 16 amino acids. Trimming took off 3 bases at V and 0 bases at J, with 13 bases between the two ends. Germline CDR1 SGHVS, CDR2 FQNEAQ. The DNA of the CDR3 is TGTGCCAGCAGCTTGGCGGGACGAGGAAGCACAGATACGCAGTATTTT. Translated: CASSLAGRGSTDTQYF.

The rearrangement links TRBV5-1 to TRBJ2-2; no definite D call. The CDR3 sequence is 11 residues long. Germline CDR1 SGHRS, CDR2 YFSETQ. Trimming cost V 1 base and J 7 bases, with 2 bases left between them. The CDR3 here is CASSLLGELFF. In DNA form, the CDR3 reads TGCGCCAGCAGCTTGCTCGGGGAGCTGTTTTTT.

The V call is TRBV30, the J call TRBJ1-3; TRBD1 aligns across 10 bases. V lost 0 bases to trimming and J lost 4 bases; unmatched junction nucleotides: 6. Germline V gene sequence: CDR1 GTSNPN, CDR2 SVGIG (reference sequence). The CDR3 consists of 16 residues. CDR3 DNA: TGTGCCTGGAGTGTGGGGGACAGGGGAGACGGAAACACCATATATTTT. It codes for CAWSVGDRGDGNTIYF.

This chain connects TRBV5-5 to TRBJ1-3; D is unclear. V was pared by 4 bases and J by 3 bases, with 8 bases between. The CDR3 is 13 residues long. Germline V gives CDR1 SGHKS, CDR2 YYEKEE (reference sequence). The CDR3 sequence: CASSQVIGNTIYF. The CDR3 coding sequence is TGTGCCAGCAGCCAGGTGATTGGAAACACCATATATTTT.

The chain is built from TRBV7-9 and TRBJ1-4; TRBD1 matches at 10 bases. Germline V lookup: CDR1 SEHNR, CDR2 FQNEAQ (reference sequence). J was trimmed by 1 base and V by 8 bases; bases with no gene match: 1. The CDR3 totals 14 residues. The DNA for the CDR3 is TGTGCCAGCGGGGACAGGGGAACTAATGAAAAACTGTTTTTT. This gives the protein CASGDRGTNEKLFF.

CDR3 coding DNA: TGTGCCAGCTCACCTGGGCTGAACACTGAAGCTTTCTTT. Amino acid sequence: CASSPGLNTEAFF. The chain is built from TRBV18 and TRBJ1-1, with D uncertain. The V gene's germline CDR1 is KGHSH and CDR2 LQKENI. The CDR3 runs 13 residues. V shed 3 bases and J shed 0 bases, with 5 bases lying between them.

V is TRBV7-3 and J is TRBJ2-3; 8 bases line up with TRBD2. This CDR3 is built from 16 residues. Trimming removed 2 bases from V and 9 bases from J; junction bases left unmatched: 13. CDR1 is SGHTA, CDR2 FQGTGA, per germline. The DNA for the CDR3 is TGTGCCAGCAGCTTATTTGCAGCGGGAGTACGGGACACGCAGTATTTT. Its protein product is CASSLFAAGVRDTQYF.

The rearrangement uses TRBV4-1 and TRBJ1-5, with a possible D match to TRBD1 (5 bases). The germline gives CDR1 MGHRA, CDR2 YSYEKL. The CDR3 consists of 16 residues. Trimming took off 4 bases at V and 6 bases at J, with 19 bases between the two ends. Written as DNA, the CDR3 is TGCGCCAGCAGCCTAACGGAGACGACGGGGGGTCAGCCCCAGCATTTT. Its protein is CASSLTETTGGQPQHF.

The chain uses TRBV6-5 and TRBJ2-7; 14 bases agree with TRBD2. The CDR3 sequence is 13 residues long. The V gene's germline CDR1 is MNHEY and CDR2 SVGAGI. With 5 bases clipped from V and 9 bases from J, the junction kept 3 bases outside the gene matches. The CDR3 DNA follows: TGTGCCAGCAGTGTGACTAGCGGGAGGGCGCAGTACTTC. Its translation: CASSVTSGRAQYF.

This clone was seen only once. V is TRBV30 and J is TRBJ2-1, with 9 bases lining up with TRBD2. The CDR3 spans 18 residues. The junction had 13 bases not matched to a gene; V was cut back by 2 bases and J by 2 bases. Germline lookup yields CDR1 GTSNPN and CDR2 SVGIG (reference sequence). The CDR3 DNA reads TGTGCCTGGAGTCAACTTAGAAGCGGGAGGCCAACCTACAATGAGCAGTTCTTC. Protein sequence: CAWSQLRSGRPTYNEQFF.

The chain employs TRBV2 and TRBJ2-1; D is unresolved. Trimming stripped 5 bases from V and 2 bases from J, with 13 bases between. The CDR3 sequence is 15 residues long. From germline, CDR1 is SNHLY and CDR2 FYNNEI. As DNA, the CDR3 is TGTGCCAGCAGTAGCTCCCTCCCGCCCTACAATGAGCAGTTCTTC. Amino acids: CASSSSLPPYNEQFF. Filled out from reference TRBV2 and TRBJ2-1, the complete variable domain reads EPEVTQTPSHQVTQMGQEVILRCVPISNHLYFYWYRQILGQKVEFLVSFYNNEISEKSEIFDDQFSVERPDGSNFTLKIRSTKLEDSAMYFCASSSSLPPYNEQFFGPGTRLTVL.

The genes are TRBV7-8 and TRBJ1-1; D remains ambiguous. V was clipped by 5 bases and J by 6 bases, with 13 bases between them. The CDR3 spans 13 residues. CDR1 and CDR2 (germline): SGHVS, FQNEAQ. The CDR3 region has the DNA TGTGCCAGCAGCCCTCGCGTCGCGTCTGAAGCTTTCTTT. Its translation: CASSPRVASEAFF.

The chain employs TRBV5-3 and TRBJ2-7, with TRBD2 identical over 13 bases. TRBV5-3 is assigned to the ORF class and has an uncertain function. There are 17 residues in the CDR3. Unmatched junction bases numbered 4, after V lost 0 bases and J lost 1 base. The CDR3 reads CARSLAALAGGSYEQYF. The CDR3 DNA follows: TGTGCCAGAAGCTTGGCCGCACTAGCGGGAGGGTCCTACGAGCAGTACTTC.

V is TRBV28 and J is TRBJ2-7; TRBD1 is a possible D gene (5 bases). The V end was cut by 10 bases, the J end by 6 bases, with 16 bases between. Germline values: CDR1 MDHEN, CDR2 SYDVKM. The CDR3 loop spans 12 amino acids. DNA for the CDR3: TGTGCCACCTCAAGACAGTCCCTCGAGCAGTACTTC. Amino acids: CATSRQSLEQYF.

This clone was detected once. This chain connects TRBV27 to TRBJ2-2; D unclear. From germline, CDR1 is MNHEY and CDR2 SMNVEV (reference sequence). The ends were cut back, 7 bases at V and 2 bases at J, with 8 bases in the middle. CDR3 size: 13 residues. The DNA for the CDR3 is TGTGCCAGCACTAACGCTAACACCGGGGAGCTGTTTTTT. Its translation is CASTNANTGELFF.

The CDR3: CASSVRHDATNEKLFF. For the CDR3, the DNA is TGTGCCAGCAGCGTACGACACGACGCAACTAATGAAAAACTGTTTTTT. The rearrangement joins TRBV9 to TRBJ1-4; the D is unclear. V lost 1 base, J lost 0 bases, and 10 bases lay in between. CDR3 length: 16 residues. CDR1 SGDLS and CDR2 YYNGEE come from the germline V gene.

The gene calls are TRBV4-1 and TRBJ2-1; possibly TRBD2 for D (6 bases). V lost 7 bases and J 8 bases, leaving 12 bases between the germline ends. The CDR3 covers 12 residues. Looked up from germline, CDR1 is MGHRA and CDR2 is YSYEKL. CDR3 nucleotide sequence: TGCGCCAGCATGGCGGGGTCCTATGAGCAGTTCTTC. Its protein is CASMAGSYEQFF.

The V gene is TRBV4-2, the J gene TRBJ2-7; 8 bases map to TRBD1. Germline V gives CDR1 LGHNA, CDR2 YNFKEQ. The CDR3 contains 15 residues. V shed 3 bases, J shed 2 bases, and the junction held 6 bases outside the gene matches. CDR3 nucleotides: TGTGCCAGCAGCCAGGGACAGGAGGCTCCCTACGAGCAGTACTTC. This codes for CASSQGQEAPYEQYF.

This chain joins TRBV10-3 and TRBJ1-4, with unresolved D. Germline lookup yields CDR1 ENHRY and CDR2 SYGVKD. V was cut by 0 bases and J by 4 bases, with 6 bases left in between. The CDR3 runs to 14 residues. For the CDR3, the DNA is TGTGCCATCAGTGAGTCGTACAGTAATGAAAAACTGTTTTTT. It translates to CAISESYSNEKLFF.

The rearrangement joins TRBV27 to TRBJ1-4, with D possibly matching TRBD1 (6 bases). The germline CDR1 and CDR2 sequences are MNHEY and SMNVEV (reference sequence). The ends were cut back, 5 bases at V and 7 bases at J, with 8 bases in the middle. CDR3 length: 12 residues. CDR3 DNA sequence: TGTGCCAGCAGTCAGGGGAGTGAAAAACTGTTTTTT. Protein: CASSQGSEKLFF. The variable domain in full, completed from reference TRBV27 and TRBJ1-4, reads EAQVTQNPRYLITVTGKKLTVTCSQNMNHEYMSWYRQDPGLGLRQIYYSMNVEVTDKGDVPEGYKVSRKEKRNFPLILESPSPNQTSLYFCASSQGSEKLFFGSGTQLSVL.

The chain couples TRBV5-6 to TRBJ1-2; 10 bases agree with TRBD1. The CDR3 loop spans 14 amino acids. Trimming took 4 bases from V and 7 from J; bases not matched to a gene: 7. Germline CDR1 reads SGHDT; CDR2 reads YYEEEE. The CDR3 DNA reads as TGTGCCAGCAGCGCGGGACAGGGGTCCGGTGGCTACACCTTC. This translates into CASSAGQGSGGYTF.

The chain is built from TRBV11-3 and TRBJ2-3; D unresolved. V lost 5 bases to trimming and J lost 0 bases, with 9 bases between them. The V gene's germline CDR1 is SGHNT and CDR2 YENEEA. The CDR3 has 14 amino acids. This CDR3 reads CASSPTTSTDTQYF. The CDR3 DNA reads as TGTGCCAGCAGCCCAACGACTAGCACAGATACGCAGTATTTT.